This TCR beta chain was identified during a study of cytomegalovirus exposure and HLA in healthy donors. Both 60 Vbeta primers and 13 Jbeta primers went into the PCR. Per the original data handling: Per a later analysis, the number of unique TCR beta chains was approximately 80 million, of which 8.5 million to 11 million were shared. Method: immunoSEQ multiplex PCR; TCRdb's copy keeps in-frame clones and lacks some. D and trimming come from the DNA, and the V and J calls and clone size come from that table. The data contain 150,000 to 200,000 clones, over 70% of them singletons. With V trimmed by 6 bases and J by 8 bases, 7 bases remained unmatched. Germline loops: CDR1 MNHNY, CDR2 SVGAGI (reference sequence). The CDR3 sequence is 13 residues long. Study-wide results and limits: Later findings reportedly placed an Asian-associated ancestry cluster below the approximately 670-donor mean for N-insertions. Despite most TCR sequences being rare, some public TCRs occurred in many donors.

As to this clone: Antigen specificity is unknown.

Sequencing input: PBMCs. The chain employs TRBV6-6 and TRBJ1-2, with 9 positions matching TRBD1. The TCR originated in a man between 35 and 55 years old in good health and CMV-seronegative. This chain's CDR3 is CASSWDRADGYTF. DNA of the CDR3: TGTGCCAGCAGCTGGGACAGGGCGGACGGCTACACCTTC.